The clone carrying this T cell receptor beta chain was picked up one time. As for time point: pretreatment peripheral blood. This record comes from a study of PD-L1 blockade in urothelial cancer. Across the whole study: Timepoints chosen for blood analysis were 3 weeks (second dose) and 6 weeks after treatment start. When blood samples were assessed, the median T cell count was about 140,000.

Into every PCR, synthetic TCR analog templates were spiked. Data came from immunoSEQ multiplex PCR; TCRdb stores just in-frame clones and leaves some out. The sample has around 71,000 clones, around four fifths seen once; the top ten hold roughly 7.3%. The trim removed 3 bases at V and 7 bases at J, leaving 14 bases unmatched. CDR1 is MGHRA, CDR2 YSYEKL, per germline. The CDR3 has 17 residues. This sequence joins TRBV4-1 and TRBJ1-5, with 8 bases matching TRBD1. The receptor comes from a man aged 40-49 years with urothelial cancer. The sequencing used PBMCs, collected around atezolizumab (anti-PD-L1) treatment. The CDR3 protein is CASSQDSTGAMGQPQHF. For the CDR3, the DNA is TGCGCCAGCAGCCAGGACTCGACAGGGGCGATGGGGCAGCCCCAGCATTTT.